What follows is one TCR beta chain and its context. What it recognizes is unknown. This entry is derived from a study of T cell clonotyping in hematopoietic cell transplantation. Study-level results: Few recipient clonotypes overlapped donors; over 95% were de novo at given depth.

Some clones are missing from TCRdb's copy, which holds only in-frame ones; the method was immunoSEQ multiplex PCR. The sample includes tens of thousands of clones, 70% to 90% of them seen just once. Time point here: recipient sample about 28 days before transplant, after cytoreduction. The germline gives CDR1 SGHTA, CDR2 FQGTGA. This CDR3 has 16 amino acids. The V end lost 2 bases, the J end lost 8 bases, and 21 bases lay between the germline ends. The rearrangement links TRBV7-3 to TRBJ1-2; D is possibly TRBD1 (6 bases). The receptor was derived from a man aged 55 to 70 with biphenotypic leukemia. Some clones in this sample may be carry-over from other donors' samples. The sample here was peripheral blood mononuclear cells, taken before stem cell transplant. CDR3 bases: TGTGCCAGCAGCTTATCCCCAAGTACAGGGTGGGACGGCTACACCTTC. As protein: CASSLSPSTGWDGYTF.